Listed here are 28 T cell receptor beta chains from one sample, sequenced in a study of blood T cell repertoires in COVID-19. The assay was immunoSEQ multiplex PCR, and TCRdb's table has in-frame clones only and misses some. The sample holds roughly 97,000 clones, about 89% seen once. The sequencing sample was made of peripheral blood. All receptors derive from a human donor in a cohort sampled during active COVID-19.

The gene calls are TRBV7-2 and TRBJ2-1; a possible D gene is TRBD2 (5 bases). Germline values: CDR1 SGHTA, CDR2 FQGNSA. The CDR3 contains 15 residues. V was shortened by 1 base and J by 6 bases, with 13 bases between the two germline ends. CDR3 region: CASSLDPSPGNEQFF. In DNA, the CDR3 is TGTGCCAGCAGCTTAGATCCTAGCCCCGGCAATGAGCAGTTCTTC.

The CDR3, as DNA: TGTGCCAGCAGGCGCAGAAACGGGCAGCCCCAGCATTTT. Translation gives CASRRRNGQPQHF. The V gene is TRBV28, the J gene TRBJ1-5, with D uncertain. CDR1 MDHEN and CDR2 SYDVKM come from the germline V gene. The germline V and J ends were trimmed by 6 bases and 7 bases, with 13 bases remaining between them. CDR3 size: 13 residues.

The chain joins TRBV7-8 to TRBJ2-4, with 13 bases identical to TRBD2. This CDR3 region has 20 residues. Germline V gene lookup returns CDR1 SGHVS and CDR2 FQNEAQ. Trimming cost V 7 bases and J 2 bases; bases outside gene matches: 17. The CDR3 reads CASTAHILAGGVGTKNIQYF. The CDR3 bases are TGTGCCAGCACCGCCCATATACTAGCGGGAGGGGTGGGAACCAAAAACATTCAGTACTTC.

The chain joins TRBV28 to TRBJ2-1; 11 bases agree with TRBD2. This CDR3 has 17 residues. Germline CDR1 is MDHEN and CDR2 is SYDVKM. The V segment lost 0 bases and the J segment 9 bases; nucleotides outside the gene matches: 10. CDR3 loop: CASSLWTSGEGQGEQFF. In DNA form, the CDR3 reads TGTGCCAGCAGTTTATGGACTAGCGGGGAGGGGCAGGGTGAGCAGTTCTTC.

The rearrangement uses TRBV27 and TRBJ2-2; 9 bases agree with TRBD1. With 5 bases clipped from V and 6 bases from J, the junction kept 4 bases outside the gene matches. Per the germline V gene, CDR1 is MNHEY and CDR2 is SMNVEV (reference sequence). The CDR3 runs 14 residues. Here the CDR3 reads CASSPGQGPGELFF. In DNA form, the CDR3 reads TGTGCCAGCAGTCCGGGACAGGGACCCGGGGAGCTGTTTTTT.

This rearrangement joins TRBV6-5 to TRBJ2-7; 7 nucleotides align to TRBD1. The CDR3 has 14 residues. The trim removed 6 bases at V and 4 bases at J, leaving 9 bases unmatched. The germline gives CDR1 MNHEY, CDR2 SVGAGI. Here the CDR3 DNA reads TGTGCCAGCAGCCCCGCGGGCAGGGGGTACGAGCAGTACTTC. Protein sequence: CASSPAGRGYEQYF.

The V and J genes are TRBV5-1 and TRBJ2-2; D might be TRBD1 (5 bases). CDR3 length: 13 residues. Germline assignment: CDR1 SGHRS and CDR2 YFSETQ. V lost 5 bases to trimming and J lost 6 bases, with 11 bases between them. CDR3 sequence: CASRDQGSGELFF. As DNA, the CDR3 is TGCGCCAGCAGAGATCAGGGTTCCGGGGAGCTGTTTTTT.

The V call is TRBV5-1, the J call TRBJ1-5; perhaps TRBD1 as D (6 bases). The germline gives CDR1 SGHRS, CDR2 YFSETQ. The V end lost 6 bases, the J end lost 1 base, and 14 bases lay between the germline ends. The CDR3 covers 15 residues. The chain's CDR3 is CASTPTGTSNQPQHF. The CDR3 DNA reads TGCGCCAGCACTCCTACAGGGACGAGCAATCAGCCCCAGCATTTT.

V and J are TRBV5-8 and TRBJ1-2; D remains unclear. The CDR3 is made up of 13 amino acids. CDR1 is SGHTS, CDR2 YDEGEE, per germline. Trimming took 4 bases from V and 11 from J, leaving 18 bases between them. In DNA form, the CDR3 reads TGTGCCAGCAGCCGGTCCCCGGAGAGACGTTACACCTTC. Amino acids: CASSRSPERRYTF.

The V and J genes are TRBV5-1 and TRBJ1-1, with D maybe TRBD1 (6 bases). Trimming pared 4 bases from V and 3 bases from J, leaving 19 bases between. CDR3 length: 16 amino acids. Per germline, CDR1 SGHRS and CDR2 YFSETQ. The CDR3 here is CASSRVVPGADTEAFF. DNA of the CDR3: TGCGCCAGCAGCCGTGTTGTCCCAGGGGCGGACACTGAAGCTTTCTTT.

The genes are TRBV12-3 or TRBV12-4 and TRBJ2-1, with D possibly being TRBD1 (6 bases). The V end lost 5 bases, the J end lost 5 bases, and 10 bases lay between the germline ends. This CDR3 spans 13 amino acids. CDR3 coding DNA: TGTGCCAGCAGTCGGGACACCCACAATGAGCAGTTCTTC. It encodes CASSRDTHNEQFF.

The chain combines TRBV5-6 with TRBJ2-4, with a weak D call TRBD2 (5 bases). V was cut by 1 base and J by 1 base, with 6 bases left in between. The CDR3 consists of 14 residues. CDR1 and CDR2 (germline): SGHDT, YYEEEE. Written as DNA, the CDR3 is TGTGCCAGCAGCTTGTCGGGGGCCAAAAACATTCAGTACTTC. It codes for CASSLSGAKNIQYF.

This rearrangement joins TRBV19 to TRBJ1-4; D gene ambiguous. Germline CDR1 and CDR2: LNHDA and SQIVND (reference sequence). CDR3 length equals 14 residues. The V end lost 6 bases, the J end lost 8 bases, and 16 bases lay between the germline ends. CDR3 amino acids: CASSPGPPGEKLFF. The CDR3, as DNA: TGTGCCAGTAGCCCCGGGCCACCGGGGGAAAAACTGTTTTTT. Together with reference TRBV19 and TRBJ1-4, the CDR3 gives the full variable domain: DGGITQSPKYLFRKEGQNVTLSCEQNLNHDAMYWYRQDPGQGLRLIYYSQIVNDFQKGDIAEGYSVSREKKESFPLTVTSAQKNPTAFYLCASSPGPPGEKLFFGSGTQLSVL.

The gene calls are TRBV21-1 and TRBJ2-2; the D segment call TRBD2 is taken from the table without a DNA check. TRBV21-1 is a pseudogene. CDR3 length: 20 residues. The DNA of the CDR3 is TGTGCCAGCAGCAAAGTTGAGACTAGCGGGAGCCGTGGTATCACCGGGGAGCTGTTTTTT. Its protein product is CASSKVETSGSRGITGELFF.

The J gene is TRBJ2-2, the V gene TRBV19; D possibly corresponds to TRBD1 (6 bases). Germline values: CDR1 LNHDA, CDR2 SQIVND (reference sequence). Deletions cut 4 bases from V and 5 bases from J, with 14 bases between. The CDR3 length is 15 residues. DNA of the CDR3: TGTGCCAGTAGTACGGTGGGGGCGCGAACCGGGGAGCTGTTTTTT. Translating gives CASSTVGARTGELFF.

V and J are TRBV6-2 or TRBV6-3 and TRBJ2-1, with D unclear. The CDR3 has 17 residues. CDR1 is MNHEY, CDR2 SVGEGT, per germline. V dropped 0 bases and J dropped 0 bases, with 12 bases sitting between them. The CDR3 DNA sequence: TGTGCCAGCAGTTACTCGGAACTACCAACCTCCTACAATGAGCAGTTCTTC. As protein: CASSYSELPTSYNEQFF.

J is TRBJ2-7 and V is TRBV12-3 or TRBV12-4; no definite D call. Trimming removed 3 bases at V and 3 bases at J, with 6 bases between. The CDR3 totals 12 residues. In DNA form, the CDR3 reads TGTGCCAGCAGTTTTGCGCGCTACGAGCAGTACTTC. Its protein is CASSFARYEQYF.

The chain employs TRBV10-2 and TRBJ1-2; TRBD1 agrees at 7 bases. V lost 10 bases, J lost 6 bases, and 11 bases stayed unmatched. This CDR3 spans 13 amino acids. Per germline, CDR1 WSHSY and CDR2 SAAADI. This CDR3 reads CATVGQEIHGYTF. The CDR3 coding sequence is TGCGCCACCGTAGGACAGGAGATCCATGGCTACACCTTC.

J is TRBJ1-1 and V is TRBV19; no reliable D call. CDR1 and CDR2 (germline): LNHDA, SQIVND (reference sequence). This CDR3 spans 13 amino acids. V lost 5 bases, J lost 2 bases, and 9 bases lay in between. The chain's CDR3 is CASSVTVNTEAFF. CDR3 nucleotide sequence: TGTGCCAGTAGTGTTACAGTAAACACTGAAGCTTTCTTT.

This rearrangement joins TRBV6-1 to TRBJ2-7; possible D gene TRBD2, 5 bases. The CDR3 covers 16 residues. CDR1 MNHNS and CDR2 SASEGT come from the germline V gene. V was shortened by 2 bases and J by 2 bases, with 16 bases between the two germline ends. As DNA, the CDR3 is TGTGCCAGCAGTGAAAGGCCCGCCGGGATCCCCTACGAGCAGTACTTC. Its protein is CASSERPAGIPYEQYF.

The chain employs TRBV10-1 and TRBJ1-1; D is perhaps TRBD1 (5 bases). Trimming took off 8 bases at V and 0 bases at J, with 10 bases between the two ends. This CDR3 region has 13 residues. Germline CDR1 reads WNHNN; CDR2 reads SYGVQD (reference sequence). The CDR3 sequence: CASSGGMNTEAFF. As DNA, the CDR3 is TGCGCCAGCTCGGGGGGGATGAACACTGAAGCTTTCTTT.

This clone was detected only a few times. The chain couples TRBV28 to TRBJ1-1; D unclear. In germline, CDR1 is MDHEN, CDR2 SYDVKM. The length of the CDR3 is 14 residues. V lost 0 bases, J lost 1 base, and 6 bases lay in between. CDR3: CASSLWAENTEAFF. The CDR3 region has the DNA TGTGCCAGCAGTTTATGGGCAGAGAACACTGAAGCTTTCTTT.

This clone showed up many times. The chain links TRBV6-5 to TRBJ2-7; 10 positions match TRBD1. The germline V gene encodes CDR1 MNHEY and CDR2 SVGAGI. V lost 2 bases, J lost 3 bases, and 1 base stayed unmatched. The CDR3 has 14 residues. This chain's CDR3 is CASSYGTGDYEQYF. DNA of the CDR3: TGTGCCAGCAGTTACGGGACAGGGGACTACGAGCAGTACTTC.

The chain links TRBV2 to TRBJ2-5; 7 nucleotides line up with TRBD2. V trimming: 5 bases; J trimming: 0 bases; junction bases outside the gene matches: 3. Germline CDR1 is SNHLY and CDR2 is FYNNEI. This CDR3 is 14 amino acids long. In DNA form, the CDR3 reads TGTGCCAGCAGTTGGCTAGCGGACCAAGAGACCCAGTACTTC. Translated: CASSWLADQETQYF.

The chain joins TRBV28 to TRBJ2-3, with 11 bases fitting TRBD2. The V segment lost 7 bases and the J segment 3 bases; nucleotides outside the gene matches: 9. Germline CDR1 is MDHEN and CDR2 is SYDVKM. This CDR3 contains 16 residues. CDR3: CASTPPTSGMTDTQYF. The CDR3 nucleotides read TGTGCCAGCACTCCCCCGACTAGCGGGATGACAGATACGCAGTATTTT. The full variable domain, completed using reference TRBV28 and TRBJ2-3, is DVKVTQSSRYLVKRTGEKVFLECVQDMDHENMFWYRQDPGLGLRLIYFSYDVKMKEKGDIPEGYSVSREKKERFSLILESASTNQTSMYLCASTPPTSGMTDTQYFGPGTRLTVL.

V gene TRBV3-1 (or the pseudogene TRBV3-2) combines with J gene TRBJ2-1; TRBD2 agrees at 7 bases. The V and J ends lost 4 bases and 0 bases, in that order; junction bases with no gene match: 6. The CDR3 is 16 amino acids. In germline, CDR1 is LGHDT, CDR2 YNNKEL (reference sequence). CDR3 loop: CASSPAGGSSYNEQFF. The CDR3 region has the DNA TGTGCCAGCAGCCCAGCAGGCGGGAGCTCCTACAATGAGCAGTTCTTC.

This clone appeared once. The chain uses TRBV5-1 and TRBJ2-1; 7 bases fit TRBD1. Germline V CDR1 and CDR2: SGHRS, YFSETQ. This CDR3 has 13 residues. The junction had 4 bases not matched to a gene; V was cut back by 2 bases and J by 8 bases. CDR3 loop: CASSLTTGYEQFF. The CDR3, as DNA: TGCGCCAGCAGCTTAACGACAGGGTATGAGCAGTTCTTC.

This chain uses TRBV10-3 with TRBJ2-3, with 8 positions matching TRBD2. Germline assignment: CDR1 ENHRY and CDR2 SYGVKD. The CDR3 consists of 15 residues. V dropped 10 bases and J dropped 0; count of bases not matched to a gene: 9. As DNA, the CDR3 is TGTGCCACGGGGGGGAGAATTTCTAGCACAGATACGCAGTATTTT. This sequence encodes CATGGRISSTDTQYF.